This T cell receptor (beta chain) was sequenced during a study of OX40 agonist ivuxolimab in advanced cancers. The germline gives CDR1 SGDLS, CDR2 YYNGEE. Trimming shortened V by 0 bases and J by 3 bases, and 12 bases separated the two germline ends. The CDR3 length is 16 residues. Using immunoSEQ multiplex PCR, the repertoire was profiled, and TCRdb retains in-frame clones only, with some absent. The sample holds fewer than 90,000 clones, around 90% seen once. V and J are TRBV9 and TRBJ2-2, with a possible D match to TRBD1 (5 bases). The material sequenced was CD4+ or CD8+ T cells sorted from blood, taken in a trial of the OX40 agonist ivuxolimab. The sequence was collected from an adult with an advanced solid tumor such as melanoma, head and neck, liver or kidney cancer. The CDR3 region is CASSVESGPDTGELFF. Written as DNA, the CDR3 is TGTGCCAGCAGCGTAGAGTCAGGGCCGGACACCGGGGAGCTGTTTTTT.